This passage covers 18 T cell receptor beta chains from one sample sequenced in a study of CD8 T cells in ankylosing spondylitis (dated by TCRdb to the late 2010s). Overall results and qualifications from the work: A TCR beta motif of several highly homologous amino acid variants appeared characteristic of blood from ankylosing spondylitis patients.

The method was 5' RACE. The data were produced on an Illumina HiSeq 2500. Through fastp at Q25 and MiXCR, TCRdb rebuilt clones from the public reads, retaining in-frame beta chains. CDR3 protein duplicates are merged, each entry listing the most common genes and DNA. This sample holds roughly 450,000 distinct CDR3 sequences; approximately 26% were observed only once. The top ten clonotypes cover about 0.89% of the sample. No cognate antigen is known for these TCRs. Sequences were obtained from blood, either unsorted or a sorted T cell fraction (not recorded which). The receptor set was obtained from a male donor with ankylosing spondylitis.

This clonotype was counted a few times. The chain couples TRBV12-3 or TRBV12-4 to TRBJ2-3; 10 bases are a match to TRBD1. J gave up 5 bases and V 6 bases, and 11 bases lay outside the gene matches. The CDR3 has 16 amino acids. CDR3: CASSPKGTGDVDTQYF. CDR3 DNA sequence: TGTGCCAGCAGCCCCAAGGGGACAGGGGATGTAGATACGCAGTATTTT.

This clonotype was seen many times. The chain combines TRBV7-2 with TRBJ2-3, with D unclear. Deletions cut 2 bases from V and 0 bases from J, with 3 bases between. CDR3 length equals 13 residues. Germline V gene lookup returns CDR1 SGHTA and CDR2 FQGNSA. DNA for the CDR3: TGTGCCAGCAGCTTAATCAGCACAGATACGCAGTATTTT. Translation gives CASSLISTDTQYF.

The CDR3, as DNA: TGTGCCAGCAGCTTAGCAACAGGGGGGATAAACAATGAGCAGTTCTTC. It yields the protein CASSLATGGINNEQFF. The V and J genes are TRBV7-9 and TRBJ2-1; 8 bases are a match to TRBD1. This CDR3 has 16 residues. Unmatched junction bases numbered 6, after V lost 0 bases and J lost 5 bases. Germline loops: CDR1 SEHNR, CDR2 FQNEAQ (reference sequence).

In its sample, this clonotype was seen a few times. The CDR3 DNA reads TGTGCCAGCAGCTTAGACGATTACGAGCAGTACGTC. Translated: CASSLDDYEQYV. The chain couples TRBV11-2 to TRBJ2-7; D unclear. The CDR3 sequence is 12 residues long. The germline gives CDR1 SGHAT, CDR2 FQNNGV. Trimming took off 0 bases at V and 4 bases at J, with 4 bases between the two ends.

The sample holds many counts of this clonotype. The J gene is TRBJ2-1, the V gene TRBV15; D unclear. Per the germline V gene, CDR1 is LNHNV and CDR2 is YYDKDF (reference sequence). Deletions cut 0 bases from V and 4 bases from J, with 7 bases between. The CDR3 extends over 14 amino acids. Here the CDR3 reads CATSREAVYNEQFF. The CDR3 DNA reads TGTGCCACCAGCAGAGAGGCGGTTTACAATGAGCAGTTCTTC. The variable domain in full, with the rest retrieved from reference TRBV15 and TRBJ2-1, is DAMVIQNPRYQVTQFGKPVTLSCSQTLNHNVMYWYQQKSSQAPKLLFHYYDKDFNNEADTPDNFQSRRPNTSFCFLDIRSPGLGDTAMYLCATSREAVYNEQFFGPGTRLTVL.

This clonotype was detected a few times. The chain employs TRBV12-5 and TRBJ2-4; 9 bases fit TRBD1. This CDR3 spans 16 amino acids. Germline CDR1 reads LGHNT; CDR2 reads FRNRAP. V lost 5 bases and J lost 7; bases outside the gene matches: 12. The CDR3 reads CASGPLPGQGGNIQYF. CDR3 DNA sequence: TGTGCTAGTGGTCCTCTCCCGGGACAGGGTGGGAACATTCAGTACTTC. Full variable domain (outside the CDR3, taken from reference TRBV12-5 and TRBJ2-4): DARVTQTPRHKVTEMGQEVTMRCQPILGHNTVFWYRQTMMQGLELLAYFRNRAPLDDSGMPKDRFSAEMPDATLATLKIQPSEPRDSAVYFCASGPLPGQGGNIQYFGAGTRLSVL.

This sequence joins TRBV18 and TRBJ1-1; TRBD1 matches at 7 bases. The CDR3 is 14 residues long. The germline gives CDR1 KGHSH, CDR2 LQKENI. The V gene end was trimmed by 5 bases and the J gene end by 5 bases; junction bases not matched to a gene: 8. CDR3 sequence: CASSSTGAHTEAFF. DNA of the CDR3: TGTGCCAGCTCAAGTACAGGGGCGCATACTGAAGCTTTCTTT.

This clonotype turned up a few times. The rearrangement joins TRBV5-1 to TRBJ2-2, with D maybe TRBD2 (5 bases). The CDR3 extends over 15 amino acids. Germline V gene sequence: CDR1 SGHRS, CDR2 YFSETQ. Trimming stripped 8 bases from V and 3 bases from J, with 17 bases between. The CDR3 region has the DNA TGCGCCAGTTCCCGTTGGGGAGAGGACACCGGGGAGCTGTTTTTT. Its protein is CASSRWGEDTGELFF.

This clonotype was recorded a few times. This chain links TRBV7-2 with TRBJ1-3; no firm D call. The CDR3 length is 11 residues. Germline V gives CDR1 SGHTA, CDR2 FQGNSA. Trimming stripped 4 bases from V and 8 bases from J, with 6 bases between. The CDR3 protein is CASSSPHTIYF. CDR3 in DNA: TGTGCCAGCAGCTCCCCCCACACCATATATTTT.

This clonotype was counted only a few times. In nucleotides, the CDR3 is TGTGCCAGCAGCATCAGGACTGAAGCTTTCTTT. It translates to CASSIRTEAFF. The V and J genes are TRBV7-9 and TRBJ1-1; no clear D gene. V was shortened by 5 bases and J by 5 bases, with 6 bases between the two germline ends. The germline V gene encodes CDR1 SEHNR and CDR2 FQNEAQ (reference sequence). The CDR3 consists of 11 residues.

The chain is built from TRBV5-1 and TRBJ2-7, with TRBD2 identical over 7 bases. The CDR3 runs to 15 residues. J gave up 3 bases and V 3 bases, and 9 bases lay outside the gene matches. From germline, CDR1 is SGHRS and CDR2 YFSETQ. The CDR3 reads CASSSERDGRYEQYF. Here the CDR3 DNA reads TGCGCCAGCAGCTCAGAGCGGGACGGACGCTACGAGCAGTACTTC.

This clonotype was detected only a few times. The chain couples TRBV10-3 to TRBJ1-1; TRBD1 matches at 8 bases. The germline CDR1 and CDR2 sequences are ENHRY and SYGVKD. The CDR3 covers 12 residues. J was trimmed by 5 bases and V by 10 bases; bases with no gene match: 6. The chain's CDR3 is CATRTGRTEAFF. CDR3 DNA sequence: TGTGCCACCCGGACAGGGCGGACTGAAGCTTTCTTT.

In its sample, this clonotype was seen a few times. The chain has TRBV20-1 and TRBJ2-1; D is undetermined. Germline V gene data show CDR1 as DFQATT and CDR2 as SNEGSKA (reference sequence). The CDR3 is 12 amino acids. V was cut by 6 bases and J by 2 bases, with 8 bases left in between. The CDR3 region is CSAIRTYNEQFF. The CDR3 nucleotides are TGCAGTGCGATCAGAACCTACAATGAGCAGTTCTTC.

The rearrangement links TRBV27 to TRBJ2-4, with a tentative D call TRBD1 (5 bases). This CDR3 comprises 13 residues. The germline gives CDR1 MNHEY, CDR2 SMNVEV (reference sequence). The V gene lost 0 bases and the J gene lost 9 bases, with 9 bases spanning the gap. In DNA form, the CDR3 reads TGTGCCAGCAGTTTATCGGTGCAGGGCATTCAGTACTTC. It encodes CASSLSVQGIQYF.

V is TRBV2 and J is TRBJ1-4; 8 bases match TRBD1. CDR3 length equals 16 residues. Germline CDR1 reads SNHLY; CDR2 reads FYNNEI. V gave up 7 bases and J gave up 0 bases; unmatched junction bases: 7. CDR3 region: CASTQGTGATNEKLFF. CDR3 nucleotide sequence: TGTGCCAGCACCCAGGGGACAGGTGCAACTAATGAAAAACTGTTTTTT.

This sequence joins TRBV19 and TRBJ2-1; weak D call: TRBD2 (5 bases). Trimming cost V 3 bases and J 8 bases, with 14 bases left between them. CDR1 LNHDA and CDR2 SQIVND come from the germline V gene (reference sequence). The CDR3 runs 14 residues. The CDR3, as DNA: TGTGCCAGTAGTATCGGCCAGAAGAGGGATGAGCAGTTCTTC. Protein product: CASSIGQKRDEQFF.

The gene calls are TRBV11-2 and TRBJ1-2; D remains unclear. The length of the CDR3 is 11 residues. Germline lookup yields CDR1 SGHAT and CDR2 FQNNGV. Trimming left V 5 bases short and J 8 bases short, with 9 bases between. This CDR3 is CASSRGSGYTF. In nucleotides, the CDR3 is TGTGCCAGCAGCCGGGGTAGCGGCTACACCTTC.

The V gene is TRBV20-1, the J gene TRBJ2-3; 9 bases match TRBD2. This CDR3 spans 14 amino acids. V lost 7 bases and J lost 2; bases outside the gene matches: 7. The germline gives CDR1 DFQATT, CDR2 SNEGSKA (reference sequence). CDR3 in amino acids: CSGSGSTLTDTQYF. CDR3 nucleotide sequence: TGCAGTGGTAGCGGGAGTACCCTCACAGATACGCAGTATTTT.